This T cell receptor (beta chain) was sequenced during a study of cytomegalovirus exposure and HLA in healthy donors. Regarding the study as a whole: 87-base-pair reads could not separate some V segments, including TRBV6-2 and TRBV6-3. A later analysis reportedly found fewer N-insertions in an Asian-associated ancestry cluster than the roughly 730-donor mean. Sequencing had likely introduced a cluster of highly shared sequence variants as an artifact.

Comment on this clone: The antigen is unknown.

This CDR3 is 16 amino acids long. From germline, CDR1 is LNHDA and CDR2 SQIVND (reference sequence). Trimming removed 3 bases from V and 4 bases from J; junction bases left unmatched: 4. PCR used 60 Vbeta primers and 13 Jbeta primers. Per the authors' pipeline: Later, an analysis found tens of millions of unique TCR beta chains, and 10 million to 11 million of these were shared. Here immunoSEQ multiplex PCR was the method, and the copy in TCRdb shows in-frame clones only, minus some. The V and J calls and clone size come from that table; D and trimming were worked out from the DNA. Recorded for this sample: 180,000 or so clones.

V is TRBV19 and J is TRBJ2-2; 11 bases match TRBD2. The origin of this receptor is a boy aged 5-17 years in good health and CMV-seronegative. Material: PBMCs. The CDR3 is CASSILAGGPTGELFF. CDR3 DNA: TGTGCCAGTAGTATTCTAGCGGGGGGCCCCACCGGGGAGCTGTTTTTT. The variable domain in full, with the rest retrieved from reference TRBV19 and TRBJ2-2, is DGGITQSPKYLFRKEGQNVTLSCEQNLNHDAMYWYRQDPGQGLRLIYYSQIVNDFQKGDIAEGYSVSREKKESFPLTVTSAQKNPTAFYLCASSILAGGPTGELFFGEGSRLTVL.